This TCR beta chain was retrieved from a study of T cells in Graves' hyperthyroidism and ophthalmopathy. There are 14 residues in the CDR3. Germline-derived CDR1 and CDR2 are SGHDT and YYEEEE. Amplification of TCR beta CDR3 regions was performed using RNA transcripts as template. The HTBI primer set served for first-round RT-PCR of the TCR CDR3. TCRdb re-called the multiplex PCR reads through MiXCR, storing one row per CDR3 protein. The sample shows hundreds of thousands of distinct CDR3 sequences, around 20% of them seen only once. At least ten counts were recorded for this clonotype. At one boundary the junction diverges from the germline segment, which might be a read error.

Sequencing was carried out using blood. The chain is built from TRBV5-6 and TRBJ2-1, with D hard to call. This receptor was identified in a middle-aged man with Graves' hyperthyroidism. DNA of the CDR3: TGCGCCAGCAGCCCCAAGGGCCCCTACAATGAGCAGTTCTTC. It specifies CASSPKGPYNEQFF.